This passage covers 32 T cell receptor beta chains from one sample sequenced in a study of shared clonotypes between healthy human individuals (dated by TCRdb to about 2020). CD8 naive samples consisted of CD45RO-negative cells that were positively selected for CCR7, yielding a CD45RA+CCR7+ population without TemRA cells. The library was produced with the immunoSEQ multiplex PCR assay. TCRdb took this table from immuneACCESS and kept in-frame rearrangements with V and J called. Such tables lack part of the clones; where checked against another copy, unresolved V genes explain under half of the gap, and the rest is unexplained. The sample yields some 600,000 clones; approximately 96% were counted once. The ten most abundant clones make up 0.11% of the sample. The sample consisted of naive CD8+ T cells sorted from blood. Interpreted using the paper, the cell subset or site label stands for: CD45RA+CCR7+. These receptors were obtained from a young woman in good health.

The gene calls are TRBV30 and TRBJ1-5; 9 nucleotides agree with TRBD1. This CDR3 region has 15 residues. The germline V gene has CDR1 GTSNPN and CDR2 SVGIG (reference sequence). Germline trimming cut 3 bases from V and 5 bases from J; bases unmatched to any gene: 8. The CDR3: CAWSSGQGSYQPQHF. The CDR3 nucleotides are TGTGCCTGGAGCTCCGGACAGGGGAGTTATCAGCCCCAGCATTTT.

This clone has just one count. The CDR3 nucleotides are TGTGCCAGCAGCCGAGGTCTATATTTTGAGTCCTACGAGCAGTACTTC. As protein: CASSRGLYFESYEQYF. The V and J genes are TRBV27 and TRBJ2-7; D gene unclear. This CDR3 has 16 amino acids. Germline V gene sequence: CDR1 MNHEY, CDR2 SMNVEV (reference sequence). The V and J ends lost 6 bases and 1 base respectively, with 19 bases between them.

The chain employs TRBV5-6 and TRBJ2-7; either TRBD1 or TRBD2 may fit D (5 bases each). Germline V CDR1 and CDR2: SGHDT, YYEEEE. With 0 bases removed from V and 7 bases from J, the gap between germline ends came to 26 bases. The CDR3 loop spans 18 amino acids. CDR3 sequence reads: CASSLAQDWPRVRDEQYF. CDR3 coding DNA: TGTGCCAGCAGCTTGGCACAGGACTGGCCACGAGTACGGGATGAGCAGTACTTC.

This chain joins TRBV7-2 and TRBJ2-7; TRBD2 might be the D (6 bases). V lost 1 base and J 0 bases, leaving 19 bases between the germline ends. Germline lookup yields CDR1 SGHTA and CDR2 FQGNSA. CDR3 length: 18 amino acids. Here the CDR3 DNA reads TGTGCCAGCAGCTTAGAGGGAAGGGGCGGGGAGAGCTCCTACGAGCAGTACTTC. Translating gives CASSLEGRGGESSYEQYF.

The table lists this clone with a count of one. This chain joins TRBV15 and TRBJ2-5; a weak D match, TRBD2 (5 bases). The V gene lost 4 bases and the J gene lost 5 bases, with 17 bases spanning the gap. This CDR3 spans 15 amino acids. Germline CDR1 LNHNV, CDR2 YYDKDF (reference sequence). CDR3 DNA sequence: TGTGCCACCAGCACACGCCGGGATACGGGGGAGACCCAGTACTTC. This gives the protein CATSTRRDTGETQYF.

J is TRBJ2-1 and V is TRBV16, with TRBD2 identical over 9 bases. CDR1 KGHSY and CDR2 FQNENV come from the germline V gene. The CDR3 is 14 residues long. Germline trimming cut 4 bases from V and 4 bases from J; bases unmatched to any gene: 2. CDR3 coding DNA: TGTGCCAGCAGCCCCCTAGCGGGATACAATGAGCAGTTCTTC. It specifies CASSPLAGYNEQFF. The full variable domain, with the rest looked up from reference TRBV16 and TRBJ2-1, is GEEVAQTPKHLVRGEGQKAKLYCAPIKGHSYVFWYQQVLKNEFKFLISFQNENVFDETGMPKERFSAKCLPNSPCSLEIQATKLEDSAVYFCASSPLAGYNEQFFGPGTRLTVL.

V and J are TRBV5-3 and TRBJ2-2, with 9 bases lining up with TRBD1. TRBV5-3 is an ORF for which the function is uncertain. The CDR3 consists of 16 residues. Losses at the gene ends were 4 bases for V and 4 bases for J; bases not matched to a gene: 8. As DNA, the CDR3 is TGTGCCAGAAGCCCGTCCGGGACAGGGCGCACCGGGGAGCTGTTTTTT. It specifies CARSPSGTGRTGELFF.

The rearrangement links TRBV6-5 to TRBJ2-1, with D unclear. This CDR3 has 16 residues. The germline V gene encodes CDR1 MNHEY and CDR2 SVGAGI. V dropped 2 bases and J dropped 4 bases, with 15 bases sitting between them. The CDR3 loop reads CASSYGLNPQYNEQFF. Written as DNA, the CDR3 is TGTGCCAGCAGTTACGGCCTAAACCCGCAGTACAATGAGCAGTTCTTC.

This sequence joins TRBV30 and TRBJ1-2, with unresolved D. The CDR3 totals 15 residues. Germline V gene sequence: CDR1 GTSNPN, CDR2 SVGIG (reference sequence). Trimming took off 0 bases at V and 4 bases at J, with 15 bases between the two ends. The CDR3 sequence: CAWSVRHSKSYGYTF. The CDR3 nucleotides read TGTGCCTGGAGTGTAAGACATAGCAAGTCCTATGGCTACACCTTC.

The V gene is TRBV27, the J gene TRBJ2-2; TRBD2 aligns across 9 bases. CDR3 length: 16 residues. With V trimmed by 1 base and J by 7 bases, 7 bases remained unmatched. CDR1 MNHEY and CDR2 SMNVEV come from the germline V gene (reference sequence). The CDR3 DNA sequence: TGTGCCAGCAGTTTATTAGCGGGAGAAGGTGTCGGGGAGCTGTTTTTT. Translation gives CASSLLAGEGVGELFF.

This chain joins TRBV11-3 and TRBJ2-3, with TRBD1 matching 8 bases. After removal of 3 bases from V and 6 bases from J, the junction contained 14 bases not matched to a gene. The germline gives CDR1 SGHNT, CDR2 YENEEA. The length of the CDR3 is 17 residues. The CDR3 sequence: CASSFGLQGASRDTQYF. The CDR3 DNA follows: TGTGCCAGCAGCTTCGGATTGCAGGGGGCGTCCCGGGATACGCAGTATTTT.

The chain couples TRBV4-1 to TRBJ2-1, with D unclear. CDR3 size: 13 residues. CDR1 is MGHRA and CDR2 is YSYEKL in the germline V gene. The germline V and J ends were trimmed by 3 bases and 0 bases, with 3 bases remaining between them. CDR3: CASSHPSYNEQFF. As DNA, the CDR3 is TGCGCCAGCAGCCACCCCTCCTACAATGAGCAGTTCTTC.

The chain employs TRBV4-1 and TRBJ2-2; D is unclear. Trimming left V 0 bases short and J 7 bases short, with 0 bases between. There are 11 residues in the CDR3. Per the germline V gene, CDR1 is MGHRA and CDR2 is YSYEKL. In DNA form, the CDR3 reads TGCGCCAGCAGCCAAGACGGGGAGCTGTTTTTT. Amino acids: CASSQDGELFF.

The chain couples TRBV27 to TRBJ2-7, with D possibly being TRBD1 (6 bases). Germline V gene lookup returns CDR1 MNHEY and CDR2 SMNVEV (reference sequence). V lost 3 bases to trimming and J lost 3 bases, with 12 bases between them. The CDR3 totals 14 residues. CDR3 sequence (DNA): TGTGCCAGCAGTTTGACGACAGGCCGCTACGAGCAGTACTTC. Protein: CASSLTTGRYEQYF.

CDR3 region: CASSHSAVAFF. The CDR3 DNA follows: TGTGCCAGCAGCCACTCTGCGGTCGCTTTCTTT. This chain links TRBV4-2 with TRBJ1-1, with D unclear. CDR3 length equals 11 residues. Germline V gene lookup returns CDR1 LGHNA and CDR2 YNFKEQ. V shed 3 bases and J shed 11 bases, with 10 bases lying between them.

This sequence joins TRBV6-6 and TRBJ2-7; a weak D match, TRBD2 (7 bases). V gave up 3 bases and J gave up 4 bases, with 13 bases separating them. The CDR3 covers 14 residues. CDR1 and CDR2 (germline): MNHNY, SVGAGI (reference sequence). The CDR3 bases are TGTGCCAGCAGTTATTCCGGGGGGCAGTACGAGCAGTACTTC. This gives the protein CASSYSGGQYEQYF.

For this clone: This specimen includes other DNA sequences encoding the same CDR3. This chain joins TRBV9 and TRBJ2-6; the D is unclear. The germline CDR1 and CDR2 sequences are SGDLS and YYNGEE. The CDR3 sequence is 14 residues long. The germline V and J ends were trimmed by 0 bases and 1 base, with 2 bases remaining between them. The CDR3 protein is CASSVDSGANVLTF. Written as DNA, the CDR3 is TGTGCCAGCAGCGTAGATTCTGGGGCCAACGTCCTGACTTTC.

The chain is built from TRBV28 and TRBJ2-1, with a weak D call TRBD2 (5 bases). The germline V gene encodes CDR1 MDHEN and CDR2 SYDVKM. The V and J ends lost 2 bases and 4 bases respectively, with 12 bases between them. The CDR3 is made up of 15 amino acids. CDR3 sequence (DNA): TGTGCCAGCAGTTTACTAGCACCTATTTACAATGAGCAGTTCTTC. It specifies CASSLLAPIYNEQFF.

The chain has TRBV10-1 and TRBJ1-2; D is perhaps TRBD1 (5 bases). The ends were cut back, 6 bases at V and 4 bases at J, with 18 bases in the middle. This CDR3 comprises 15 residues. Germline loops: CDR1 WNHNN, CDR2 SYGVQD (reference sequence). In DNA, the CDR3 is TGCGCCAGCAGCCCCTCCCAGGGAAGCTTCTATGGCTACACCTTC. Translation: CASSPSQGSFYGYTF.

The chain recombines TRBV28 with TRBJ1-1, with D perhaps TRBD1 (6 bases). This CDR3 spans 17 amino acids. CDR1 and CDR2 (germline): MDHEN, SYDVKM. V lost 3 bases, J lost 4 bases, and 21 bases lay in between. CDR3 in DNA: TGTGCCAGCAGTTTGTTAGTCACAGGGCAAAAAGGCACTGAAGCTTTCTTT. It is translated as CASSLLVTGQKGTEAFF.

V gene TRBV7-9 combines with J gene TRBJ1-3; D remains ambiguous. The V gene's germline CDR1 is SEHNR and CDR2 FQNEAQ (reference sequence). This CDR3 spans 13 amino acids. V gave up 3 bases and J gave up 4 bases, with 7 bases separating them. In DNA form, the CDR3 reads TGTGCCAGCAGCTTTGATGTCGGAAACACCATATATTTT. As protein: CASSFDVGNTIYF.

V usage is TRBV27 and J usage is TRBJ1-1; a possible D gene is TRBD1 (5 bases). The V gene's germline CDR1 is MNHEY and CDR2 SMNVEV (reference sequence). V lost 5 bases and J lost 0, with 10 bases in between. The CDR3 consists of 14 residues. CDR3 sequence reads: CASSARGVNTEAFF. As DNA, the CDR3 is TGTGCCAGCAGTGCCCGAGGGGTGAACACTGAAGCTTTCTTT.

The chain carries TRBV19 and TRBJ2-7; D is possibly TRBD2 (5 bases). Germline V gene sequence: CDR1 LNHDA, CDR2 SQIVND (reference sequence). Trimming shortened V by 3 bases and J by 5 bases, and 11 bases separated the two germline ends. The CDR3 consists of 13 residues. The CDR3 DNA reads as TGTGCCAGTAGTATTGAGGAGGACCACGAGCAGTACTTC. This codes for CASSIEEDHEQYF.

This chain uses TRBV27 with TRBJ1-5; D unresolved. Germline CDR1 MNHEY, CDR2 SMNVEV (reference sequence). The CDR3 length is 16 residues. V gave up 3 bases and J gave up 2 bases, with 14 bases separating them. CDR3 sequence (DNA): TGTGCCAGCAGTTTTAATGGGTACGGGGGCAATCAGCCCCAGCATTTT. It specifies CASSFNGYGGNQPQHF.

This clone is a singleton in its sample. The chain has TRBV27 and TRBJ2-7; 13 nucleotides match TRBD2. The CDR3 length is 15 residues. Germline V gene data show CDR1 as MNHEY and CDR2 as SMNVEV (reference sequence). Trimming removed 6 bases from V and 2 bases from J; junction bases left unmatched: 4. CDR3 amino acids: CASRWTSGGAYEQYF. In DNA, the CDR3 is TGTGCCAGCAGGTGGACTAGCGGGGGAGCCTACGAGCAGTACTTC.

This chain links TRBV10-1 with TRBJ2-1; D unresolved. The V gene lost 4 bases and the J gene lost 8 bases, with 9 bases spanning the gap. Germline V gives CDR1 WNHNN, CDR2 SYGVQD (reference sequence). The CDR3 has 12 amino acids. CDR3 residues: CASSGRIDEQFF. DNA of the CDR3: TGCGCCAGCAGTGGGAGAATCGATGAGCAGTTCTTC.

The CDR3 DNA follows: TGCGCCAGCAGCTTTAACAGGGGCAATGAGCAGTTCTTC. Translated, it gives CASSFNRGNEQFF. V gene TRBV5-1 combines with J gene TRBJ2-1, with 7 nucleotides matching TRBD1. The CDR3 has 13 amino acids. Trimming removed 2 bases from V and 6 bases from J; junction bases left unmatched: 2. CDR1 is SGHRS and CDR2 is YFSETQ in the germline V gene.

The gene calls are TRBV28 and TRBJ2-7, with D tentatively TRBD2 (5 bases). The CDR3 is 12 residues long. Per the germline V gene, CDR1 is MDHEN and CDR2 is SYDVKM. Trimming stripped 3 bases from V and 5 bases from J, with 8 bases between. The DNA of the CDR3 is TGTGCCAGCAGTTTGGACTCTAACGAGCAGTACTTC. The encoded protein is CASSLDSNEQYF.

J is TRBJ1-1 and V is TRBV2; TRBD1 is a possible D gene (6 bases). Germline CDR1 and CDR2: SNHLY and FYNNEI. The CDR3 runs to 19 residues. V was cut by 0 bases and J by 0 bases, with 20 bases left in between. The CDR3 DNA is TGTGCCAGCAGTGAAGCGCTTCGAGTTTATAGGGGGATGAACACTGAAGCTTTCTTT. Translated: CASSEALRVYRGMNTEAFF.

V usage is TRBV25-1 and J usage is TRBJ1-4; 8 nucleotides line up with TRBD1. Germline V CDR1 and CDR2: MGHDK, SYGVNS. The CDR3 is 16 residues long. J was trimmed by 3 bases and V by 3 bases; bases with no gene match: 6. CDR3 nucleotide sequence: TGTGCCAGCAGTGAGGACAGGGTTGGACCTAATGAAAAACTGTTTTTT. It translates to CASSEDRVGPNEKLFF.

CDR3 sequence reads: CASSSRGKTQYF. CDR3 DNA sequence: TGTGCCAGCAGTTCGAGGGGGAAGACCCAGTACTTC. The chain joins TRBV28 to TRBJ2-5; D is perhaps TRBD1 (6 bases). Deletions cut 4 bases from V and 6 bases from J, with 9 bases between. This CDR3 has 12 residues. Germline V gives CDR1 MDHEN, CDR2 SYDVKM.

This clone appeared a single time. The junction departs from germline at one end; a sequencing error may be responsible. The chain links TRBV28 to TRBJ2-5; no reliable D call. Germline V gene sequence: CDR1 MDHEN, CDR2 SYDVKM. The CDR3 length is 13 residues. In DNA form, the CDR3 reads TGTGCCAGCAGTTTAAGGATAAAAGAGCCCCAGTACTTC. Its protein is CASSLRIKEPQYF.